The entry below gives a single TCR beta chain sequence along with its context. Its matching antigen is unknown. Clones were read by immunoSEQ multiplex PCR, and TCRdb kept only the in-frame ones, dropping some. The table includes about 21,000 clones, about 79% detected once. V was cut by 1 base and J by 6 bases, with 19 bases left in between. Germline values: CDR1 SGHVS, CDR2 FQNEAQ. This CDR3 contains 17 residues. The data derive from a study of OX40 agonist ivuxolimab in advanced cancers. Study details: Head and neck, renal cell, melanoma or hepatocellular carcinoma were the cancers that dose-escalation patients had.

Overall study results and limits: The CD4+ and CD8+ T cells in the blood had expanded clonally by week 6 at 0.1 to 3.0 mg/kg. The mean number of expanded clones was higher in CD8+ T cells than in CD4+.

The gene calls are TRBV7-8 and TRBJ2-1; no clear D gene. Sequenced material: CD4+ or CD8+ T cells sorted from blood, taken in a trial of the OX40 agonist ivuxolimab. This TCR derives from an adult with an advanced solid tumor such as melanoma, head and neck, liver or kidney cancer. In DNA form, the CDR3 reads TGTGCCAGCAGCTTAGTCCCTCAGGAGCCTCCTTCCAATGAGCAGTTCTTC. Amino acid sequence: CASSLVPQEPPSNEQFF.